The next 30 T cell receptor beta chains were all read from a single sample in a study of CD8 T cells in ankylosing spondylitis. TCRdb re-called the 5' RACE reads through MiXCR, storing one row per CDR3 protein. The table records around 150,000 distinct CDR3 sequences, 7.3% of them present only once. Sequenced sample: blood, either unsorted or a sorted T cell fraction (not recorded which). The source is a female donor with ankylosing spondylitis or in good health (not recorded which).

This clonotype was observed at least ten times. At one boundary the junction diverges from the germline segment, which might be a read error. The V gene is TRBV5-1, the J gene TRBJ1-4; D remains unclear. CDR1 is SGHRS and CDR2 is YFSETQ in the germline V gene. This CDR3 region has 16 residues. CDR3 bases: TGCGCCAGCAGGTTGGAGGGAATTTCAACTAATGAAAAACTGTTTTTT. Protein product: CASRLEGISTNEKLFF.

The CDR3 loop reads CSASNSGTEYSNQPQHF. CDR3 coding DNA: TGCAGTGCTAGTAATTCCGGGACAGAGTATAGCAATCAGCCCCAGCATTTT. The genes are TRBV20-1 and TRBJ1-5; 7 nucleotides match TRBD1. Trimming removed 3 bases from V and 0 bases from J; junction bases left unmatched: 11. In germline, CDR1 is DFQATT, CDR2 SNEGSKA (reference sequence). The CDR3 contains 17 residues.

This clonotype was recorded at least ten times. The chain carries TRBV19 and TRBJ1-6, with a weak D call TRBD1 (6 bases). CDR3 length: 14 residues. V was pared by 9 bases and J by 5 bases, with 14 bases between. Germline V gene lookup returns CDR1 LNHDA and CDR2 SQIVND (reference sequence). The CDR3 DNA reads as TGTGCCAGCCGGACAGTTATGAATAATTCACCCCTCCACTTT. It is translated as CASRTVMNNSPLHF.

This clonotype has just one count. The rearrangement links TRBV5-1 to TRBJ2-3; TRBD2 aligns across 9 bases. The CDR3 has 19 amino acids. CDR1 is SGHRS, CDR2 YFSETQ, per germline. After removal of 4 bases from V and 4 bases from J, the junction contained 19 bases not matched to a gene. CDR3 in amino acids: CASSPGMRLAGRSADTQYF. The CDR3 DNA reads TGCGCCAGCAGCCCCGGGATGCGGCTAGCGGGGAGGTCCGCAGATACGCAGTATTTT. The full variable domain, with the rest looked up from reference TRBV5-1 and TRBJ2-3, is KAGVTQTPRYLIKTRGQQVTLSCSPISGHRSVSWYQQTPGQGLQFLFEYFSETQRNKGNFPGRFSGRQFSNSRSEMNVSTLELGDSALYLCASSPGMRLAGRSADTQYFGPGTRLTVL.

In this sample, this clonotype turned up a few times. Relative to the germline gene, one junction end is altered; a read error may explain this. The V call is TRBV7-7, the J call TRBJ2-1, with D perhaps assigned TRBD1 or TRBD2 (5 bases each). This CDR3 contains 13 residues. Germline V gene sequence: CDR1 SSHAT, CDR2 FNYEAQ (reference sequence). The CDR3 sequence is CASSKGTGNEQFF. In DNA, the CDR3 is TGTGCTAGCAGCAAGGGGACGGGGAATGAGCAGTTCTTC.

This clonotype showed up many times. V and J are TRBV3-1 and TRBJ2-3, with D perhaps matching TRBD1 (5 bases). Per germline, CDR1 LGHDT and CDR2 YNNKEL (reference sequence). Trimming stripped 4 bases from V and 4 bases from J, with 9 bases between. CDR3 size: 13 residues. Written as DNA, the CDR3 is TGTGCCAGCAGCCCATCAGGGTCAGATACGCAGTATTTT. Translation gives CASSPSGSDTQYF.

This clonotype was recorded at least ten times. V is TRBV5-1 and J is TRBJ1-2, with 9 nucleotides matching TRBD1. Trimming at V came to 0 bases and at J to 4 bases, leaving 1 base not matched to a gene. This CDR3 is 14 amino acids long. Germline CDR1 is SGHRS and CDR2 is YFSETQ. In DNA, the CDR3 is TGCGCCAGCAGCTTGGGGACAGGGGCCTATGGCTACACCTTC. Its protein is CASSLGTGAYGYTF.

This clonotype was seen repeatedly, ten times or more. V usage is TRBV5-1 and J usage is TRBJ1-5; D gene unclear. The V and J ends lost 0 bases and 6 bases respectively, with 13 bases between them. From germline, CDR1 is SGHRS and CDR2 YFSETQ. The CDR3 is 15 amino acids. CDR3 region: CASSLEGGGTQPQHF. CDR3 coding DNA: TGCGCCAGCAGCTTGGAGGGCGGCGGCACTCAGCCCCAGCATTTT.

At least ten counts were recorded for this clonotype. The chain has TRBV27 and TRBJ1-2; 9 bases agree with TRBD1. Germline trimming cut 3 bases from V and 3 bases from J; bases unmatched to any gene: 8. Germline CDR1 reads MNHEY; CDR2 reads SMNVEV (reference sequence). This CDR3 comprises 16 residues. The CDR3 here is CASSFITGGADYGYTF. CDR3 nucleotide sequence: TGTGCCAGCAGTTTCATAACAGGGGGCGCTGACTATGGCTACACCTTC.

Concerning this clonotype itself: This may arise from a read error, as a much more abundant clone is one base away. J is TRBJ2-3 and V is TRBV10-3; D not certain. The CDR3 has 13 amino acids. Germline V gene data show CDR1 as ENHRY and CDR2 as SYGVKD. The V and J ends lost 5 bases and 2 bases respectively, with 8 bases between them. For the CDR3, the DNA is TGTGCCATCAGTAGCCAGGACACAGATACGCAGTATTTT. Its protein product is CAISSQDTDTQYF.

This clonotype appeared many times. The chain recombines TRBV28 with TRBJ1-2, with D perhaps matching TRBD1 (6 bases). V was shortened by 6 bases and J by 7 bases, with 12 bases between the two germline ends. The CDR3 runs 12 residues. Germline CDR1 is MDHEN and CDR2 is SYDVKM. The CDR3 sequence is CASSRGGFGYTF. The CDR3 region has the DNA TGTGCCAGCAGCCGAGGGGGATTTGGCTACACCTTC.

This clonotype was counted at least ten times. The chain employs TRBV10-3 and TRBJ1-6, with D tentatively TRBD1 (5 bases). The CDR3 totals 14 residues. Germline CDR1 reads ENHRY; CDR2 reads SYGVKD. Trimming shortened V by 2 bases and J by 9 bases, and 11 bases separated the two germline ends. Here the CDR3 DNA reads TGTGCCATCAGTGAGGCGCAGAGGGGTTCACCCCTCCACTTT. This translates into CAISEAQRGSPLHF.

The sample holds a few counts of this clonotype. The junction differs from germline at one of its ends, possibly a read error. The rearrangement joins TRBV7-7 to TRBJ2-1; 8 bases map to TRBD2. The CDR3 is made up of 13 amino acids. Germline V gives CDR1 SSHAT, CDR2 FNYEAQ (reference sequence). The CDR3 protein is CASSFGTSNEQFF. Written as DNA, the CDR3 is TGTGCTAGCAGCTTTGGGACTAGCAATGAGCAGTTCTTC.

This clonotype was found many times. The chain links TRBV6-4 to TRBJ2-3, with 8 bases fitting TRBD2. This CDR3 spans 15 amino acids. Germline CDR1 MRHNA, CDR2 SNTAGT. J gave up 0 bases and V 2 bases, and 1 base lay outside the gene matches. CDR3: CASSDVAGSTDTQYF. CDR3 nucleotide sequence: TGTGCCAGCAGTGACGTAGCGGGGAGCACAGATACGCAGTATTTT.

This clonotype was counted many times. The V and J genes are TRBV20-1 and TRBJ2-3; 7 bases align to TRBD1. J gave up 2 bases and V 1 base, and 6 bases lay outside the gene matches. The length of the CDR3 is 15 residues. Germline values: CDR1 DFQATT, CDR2 SNEGSKA (reference sequence). The CDR3 DNA reads as TGCAGTGCTAGAGTCCCGGGACAGTTCACAGATACGCAGTATTTT. Amino acids: CSARVPGQFTDTQYF.

This clonotype was observed at least ten times. CDR3 DNA: TGTGCCACCAGCAGAGATGGGGGGACACCTAACACTGAAGCTTTCTTT. Translated: CATSRDGGTPNTEAFF. The chain recombines TRBV15 with TRBJ1-1; TRBD1 is a possible D gene (6 bases). CDR1 is LNHNV, CDR2 YYDKDF, per germline (reference sequence). This CDR3 comprises 16 residues. Between the trimmed V and J ends, which lost 0 bases and 2 bases, there was a span of 13 bases.

This clonotype was seen many times. CDR3 amino acids: CASSANRGRDYGYTF. Written as DNA, the CDR3 is TGTGCCAGCAGTGCCAACAGGGGGCGTGACTATGGCTACACCTTC. J is TRBJ1-2 and V is TRBV12-3 or TRBV12-4, with 9 bases identical to TRBD1. The CDR3 runs to 15 residues. With V trimmed by 5 bases and J by 3 bases, 7 bases remained unmatched.

There are many counts of this clonotype. The gene calls are TRBV4-1 and TRBJ2-3; unclear D gene. V was clipped by 3 bases and J by 4 bases, with 11 bases between them. Germline V gives CDR1 MGHRA, CDR2 YSYEKL. This CDR3 is built from 14 residues. The CDR3 region has the DNA TGCGCCAGCAGCCAGAGCTTAGGCCCAGATACGCAGTATTTT. Translated: CASSQSLGPDTQYF.

There are many counts of this clonotype. The chain employs TRBV9 and TRBJ1-6; no reliable D call. The germline CDR1 and CDR2 sequences are SGDLS and YYNGEE. Trimming removed 4 bases at V and 7 bases at J, with 21 bases between. CDR3 length equals 17 residues. The CDR3 sequence: CASSLDLRADNNSPLHF. The CDR3 nucleotides are TGTGCCAGCAGCTTAGACCTACGGGCCGATAACAATTCACCCCTCCACTTT.

This clonotype was seen repeatedly, ten times or more. The rearrangement links TRBV7-2 to TRBJ1-1; no clear D gene. Germline assignment: CDR1 SGHTA and CDR2 FQGNSA. This CDR3 region has 12 residues. The V end lost 2 bases, the J end lost 5 bases, and 6 bases lay between the germline ends. The CDR3 is CASSLPQTEAFF. CDR3 DNA sequence: TGTGCCAGCAGCTTACCCCAGACTGAAGCTTTCTTT.

This clonotype was recorded many times. The chain joins TRBV2 to TRBJ1-2; weak D call: TRBD1 (6 bases). CDR3 length: 15 amino acids. Trimming stripped 5 bases from V and 4 bases from J, with 17 bases between. CDR1 is SNHLY and CDR2 is FYNNEI in the germline V gene. The CDR3 bases are TGTGCCAGCAGTCCCAACGGGACACCGGGCTATGGCTACACCTTC. Translating gives CASSPNGTPGYGYTF.

The sample holds a few counts of this clonotype. The chain links TRBV28 to TRBJ2-7; 10 positions match TRBD1. In germline, CDR1 is MDHEN, CDR2 SYDVKM. With 3 bases clipped from V and 3 bases from J, the junction kept 5 bases outside the gene matches. The CDR3 runs 15 residues. The CDR3 sequence is CASSFSRTGGYEQYF. CDR3 in DNA: TGTGCCAGCAGTTTCTCTCGGACAGGGGGCTACGAGCAGTACTTC.

V is TRBV5-6 and J is TRBJ2-1; 8 nucleotides line up with TRBD1. The CDR3 length is 13 residues. Trimming cost V 4 bases and J 12 bases; bases outside gene matches: 9. The germline V gene encodes CDR1 SGHDT and CDR2 YYEEEE. The CDR3 DNA reads TGTGCCAGCAGCCCGTCGGGGGACAGGACGCAGTTCTTC. Residues: CASSPSGDRTQFF.

The chain carries TRBV10-3 and TRBJ1-6; D call uncertain. Germline assignment: CDR1 ENHRY and CDR2 SYGVKD. Trimming removed 4 bases from V and 4 bases from J, with 11 bases in between. CDR3 size: 15 residues. The CDR3 protein is CAISVGRRYNSPLHF. The CDR3 coding sequence is TGTGCCATCAGTGTCGGCAGGAGGTATAATTCACCCCTCCACTTT.

This clonotype has at least ten counts. The rearrangement joins TRBV28 to TRBJ2-5; D uncertain. Germline lookup yields CDR1 MDHEN and CDR2 SYDVKM. The length of the CDR3 is 13 residues. The V end lost 5 bases, the J end lost 7 bases, and 14 bases lay between the germline ends. The CDR3 spells CASSITNPGTQYF. The CDR3, as DNA: TGTGCCAGCAGTATAACAAATCCGGGGACCCAGTACTTC.

Details on this clonotype: Possible read error: a much larger clone is one base away. This chain links TRBV5-6 with TRBJ2-7; D might be TRBD1 (6 bases). The CDR3 covers 14 residues. Germline V gene lookup returns CDR1 SGHDT and CDR2 YYEEEE. The CDR3 sequence: CVSSLTGSSYEQYF. For the CDR3, the DNA is TGTGTCAGCAGTCTTACAGGGAGCTCCTACGAGCAGTACTTC.

This clonotype was counted ten times or more. This chain joins TRBV12-3 or TRBV12-4 and TRBJ2-1; perhaps D is TRBD1 or TRBD2 (5 bases each). This CDR3 spans 15 amino acids. V was shortened by 4 bases and J by 4 bases, with 14 bases between the two germline ends. CDR3 loop: CASSSLLGVYNEQFF. The CDR3 nucleotides read TGTGCCAGCAGTTCCTTGCTGGGGGTTTACAATGAGCAGTTCTTC.

In this sample, this clonotype turned up many times. The rearrangement links TRBV9 to TRBJ1-1, with D tentatively TRBD1 (5 bases). The CDR3 is made up of 13 amino acids. Trimming took 7 bases from V and 1 from J, leaving 11 bases between them. Germline V gene data show CDR1 as SGDLS and CDR2 as YYNGEE. This CDR3 reads CASGVTGNTEAFF. In DNA form, the CDR3 reads TGTGCCAGCGGGGTCACAGGGAACACTGAAGCTTTCTTT.

This clonotype was detected only a few times. The chain uses TRBV12-3 or TRBV12-4 and TRBJ2-7; 10 nucleotides match TRBD2. V lost 5 bases and J lost 12; bases outside the gene matches: 13. The CDR3 runs 14 residues. CDR3 amino acids: CASSPTASSGGTYF. The CDR3 nucleotides read TGTGCCAGCAGTCCAACGGCCTCTAGCGGGGGTACGTACTTC.

This clonotype was counted at least ten times. This chain uses TRBV19 with TRBJ2-2; no definite D call. Between the trimmed V and J ends, which lost 4 bases and 5 bases, there was a span of 8 bases. CDR1 is LNHDA and CDR2 is SQIVND in the germline V gene (reference sequence). The CDR3 has 13 residues. In nucleotides, the CDR3 is TGTGCCAGTAGTAACGGCGAAACCGGGGAGCTGTTTTTT. Its translation: CASSNGETGELFF.